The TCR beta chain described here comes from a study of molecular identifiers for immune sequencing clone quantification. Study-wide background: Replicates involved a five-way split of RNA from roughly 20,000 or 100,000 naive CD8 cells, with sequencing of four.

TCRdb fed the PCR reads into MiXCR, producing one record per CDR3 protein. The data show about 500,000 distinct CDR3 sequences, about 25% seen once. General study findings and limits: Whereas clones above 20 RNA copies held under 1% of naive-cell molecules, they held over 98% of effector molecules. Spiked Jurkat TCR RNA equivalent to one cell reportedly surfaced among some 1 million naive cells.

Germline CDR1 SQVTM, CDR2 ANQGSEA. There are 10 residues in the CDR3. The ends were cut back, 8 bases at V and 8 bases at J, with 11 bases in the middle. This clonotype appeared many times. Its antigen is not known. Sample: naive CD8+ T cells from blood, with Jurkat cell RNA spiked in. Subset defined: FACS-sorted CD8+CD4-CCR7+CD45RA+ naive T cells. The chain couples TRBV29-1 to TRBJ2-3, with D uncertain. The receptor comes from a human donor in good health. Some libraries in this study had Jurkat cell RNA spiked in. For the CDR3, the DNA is TGCAGCACAACCGATGGTACGCAGTATTTT. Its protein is CSTTDGTQYF.